This TCR beta chain was captured in a study of T cells after posttransplantation cyclophosphamide. Study-level results: Recipient CMV seropositivity and CMV reactivation strongly tracked TRB clonality. TRB overlap between skin or GI tissue T cells and blood was limited.

Treatment was busulfan-fludarabine conditioning, a marrow graft, and cyclophosphamide on days +3 and +4. Sequencing used immunoSEQ multiplex PCR; TCRdb keeps in-frame clones, though not all of them. The data contain about 7,900 clones, 85% to 90% of them seen just once; the ten biggest clones take up approximately 23%. In the case of this clone: Its antigen is as yet unknown.

Germline assignment: CDR1 MNHNS and CDR2 SASEGT. This CDR3 is built from 18 residues. Trimming shortened V by 4 bases and J by 5 bases, and 23 bases separated the two germline ends. The chain couples TRBV6-1 to TRBJ1-4; tentative D call: TRBD1 (6 bases). The material was PBMCs, obtained after allogeneic stem cell transplant with posttransplant cyclophosphamide. This TCR was sampled from a female patient aged 35-55 years who received an allogeneic stem cell transplant from an unrelated donor, was CMV-positive, and had no GVHD. Some T cells may have come from the graft donor. The CDR3 loop reads CASSASSGRGPRNEKLFF. The CDR3 DNA reads as TGTGCCAGCAGTGCCTCATCGGGCAGGGGCCCAAGGAATGAAAAACTGTTTTTT.